What follows are 14 T cell receptor beta chains derived from one specimen sequenced in a study of early stage breast cancer tumors. TCRdb's copy holds only in-frame clones and misses some; the assay was immunoSEQ multiplex PCR. Of 9,000 to 9,500 clones detected, roughly two thirds appear once; the ten largest clones hold 15% to 20%. The specimen was normal breast tissue next to the tumor. These receptors were obtained from a person in their sixties with breast cancer.

The chain combines TRBV7-7 with TRBJ2-5; TRBD2 matches at 11 bases. Unmatched junction bases numbered 11, after V lost 2 bases and J lost 0 bases. CDR1 and CDR2 from the germline V gene are SSHAT and FNYEAQ (reference sequence). There are 19 residues in the CDR3. CDR3 DNA: TGTGCCAGCAGCTTATCTTTTGGCCTGGGACTAGCGGACCAAGAGACCCAGTACTTC. Encoded protein: CASSLSFGLGLADQETQYF.

The chain uses TRBV5-6 and TRBJ2-7; D may be TRBD1 (6 bases). The V end lost 4 bases, the J end lost 2 bases, and 10 bases lay between the germline ends. The germline V gene has CDR1 SGHDT and CDR2 YYEEEE. The CDR3 runs to 13 residues. CDR3 DNA: TGTGCCAGCAGCGGGACATTAGCCTACGAGCAGTACTTC. Protein product: CASSGTLAYEQYF.

CDR3 region: CASSPGTLSFYEQYF. In DNA form, the CDR3 reads TGTGCCAGCAGTCCCGGGACTCTTAGTTTCTACGAGCAGTACTTC. V usage is TRBV6-5 and J usage is TRBJ2-7; D possibly corresponds to TRBD2 (6 bases). CDR3 length: 15 residues. Germline V gene data show CDR1 as MNHEY and CDR2 as SVGAGI. V lost 5 bases and J 3 bases, leaving 17 bases between the germline ends.

The sample holds a few counts of this clone. The V call is TRBV5-4, the J call TRBJ2-7, with 7 bases that match TRBD1. Unmatched junction bases numbered 6, after V lost 3 bases and J lost 3 bases. CDR1 is SGHNT, CDR2 YYREEE, per germline (reference sequence). There are 14 residues in the CDR3. The CDR3 reads CASSWDSLSYEQYF. In DNA form, the CDR3 reads TGTGCCAGCAGCTGGGACAGCCTTAGCTACGAGCAGTACTTC.

V usage is TRBV11-3 and J usage is TRBJ2-7, with D perhaps matching TRBD2 (5 bases). V lost 1 base to trimming and J lost 4 bases, with 14 bases between them. CDR1 and CDR2 from the germline V gene are SGHNT and YENEEA. The CDR3 spans 15 residues. This CDR3 reads CASSLVAGNRYEQYF. Written as DNA, the CDR3 is TGTGCCAGCAGCTTAGTAGCCGGGAATCGGTACGAGCAGTACTTC. Together with reference TRBV11-3 and TRBJ2-7, the CDR3 gives the full variable domain: EAGVVQSPRYKIIEKKQPVAFWCNPISGHNTLYWYLQNLGQGPELLIRYENEEAVDDSQLPKDRFSAERLKGVDSTLKIQPAELGDSAVYLCASSLVAGNRYEQYFGPGTRLTVT.

The rearrangement joins TRBV7-2 to TRBJ1-1; no clear D gene. This CDR3 spans 14 amino acids. Germline V lookup: CDR1 SGHTA, CDR2 FQGNSA. V gave up 1 base and J gave up 5 bases, with 11 bases separating them. As DNA, the CDR3 is TGTGCCAGCAGCTTAGATACGGAGATAACTGAAGCTTTCTTT. Residues: CASSLDTEITEAFF.

V gene TRBV19 combines with J gene TRBJ1-1, with 8 nucleotides matching TRBD1. Germline V gene sequence: CDR1 LNHDA, CDR2 SQIVND (reference sequence). V gave up 1 base and J gave up 0 bases; unmatched junction bases: 7. CDR3 length: 17 residues. In DNA form, the CDR3 reads TGTGCCAGTAGTATAGGCAGGGGGCTTAGTTTGAACACTGAAGCTTTCTTT. Translation gives CASSIGRGLSLNTEAFF. Combining the CDR3 with reference TRBV19 and TRBJ1-1 gives the whole variable domain DGGITQSPKYLFRKEGQNVTLSCEQNLNHDAMYWYRQDPGQGLRLIYYSQIVNDFQKGDIAEGYSVSREKKESFPLTVTSAQKNPTAFYLCASSIGRGLSLNTEAFFGQGTRLTVV.

This chain joins TRBV5-4 and TRBJ2-5; 8 bases map to TRBD2. Germline CDR1 SGHNT, CDR2 YYREEE (reference sequence). CDR3 size: 15 residues. V shed 4 bases, J shed 4 bases, and the junction held 9 bases outside the gene matches. The CDR3 loop is CASSLSGSSRETQYF. In DNA form, the CDR3 reads TGTGCCAGCAGCCTGAGCGGGAGTTCCCGAGAGACCCAGTACTTC.

The chain is built from TRBV19 and TRBJ2-1; 9 nucleotides match TRBD1. CDR1 is LNHDA, CDR2 SQIVND, per germline (reference sequence). The CDR3 consists of 16 residues. Trimming at V came to 8 bases and at J to 3 bases, leaving 11 bases not matched to a gene. Here the CDR3 reads CASANLRDRDYNEQFF. As DNA, the CDR3 is TGTGCCAGTGCAAACCTCCGGGACAGGGACTACAATGAGCAGTTCTTC.

V and J are TRBV19 and TRBJ2-7; 7 nucleotides align to TRBD1. Germline assignment: CDR1 LNHDA and CDR2 SQIVND (reference sequence). V dropped 6 bases and J dropped 3; count of bases not matched to a gene: 2. The CDR3 extends over 12 amino acids. CDR3 sequence (DNA): TGTGCCAGTAGCGACAGGGTCTACGAGCAGTACTTC. It translates to CASSDRVYEQYF.

This clone has just one count. The chain carries TRBV7-9 and TRBJ2-1; 7 bases align to TRBD2. The length of the CDR3 is 13 residues. CDR1 SEHNR and CDR2 FQNEAQ come from the germline V gene (reference sequence). The V gene end was trimmed by 3 bases and the J gene end by 9 bases; junction bases not matched to a gene: 5. The CDR3 nucleotides read TGTGCCAGCAGCTTCACGGGGGGTAGTGAGCAGTTCTTC. Amino acid sequence: CASSFTGGSEQFF.

The chain is built from TRBV25-1 and TRBJ2-1; 7 bases map to TRBD2. This CDR3 has 14 residues. Germline assignment: CDR1 MGHDK and CDR2 SYGVNS. Germline trimming cut 4 bases from V and 5 bases from J; bases unmatched to any gene: 5. The CDR3 here is CASSVASGHNEQFF. In DNA form, the CDR3 reads TGTGCCAGCAGTGTGGCTAGCGGCCACAATGAGCAGTTCTTC.

This sequence joins TRBV11-2 and TRBJ1-1; tentative D call: TRBD1 (6 bases). The germline V and J ends were trimmed by 5 bases and 7 bases, with 14 bases remaining between them. Germline CDR1 is SGHAT and CDR2 is FQNNGV. The CDR3 length is 13 residues. The CDR3 sequence is CASSRGGFGEAFF. The CDR3 nucleotides read TGTGCCAGCAGCCGTGGGGGCTTCGGTGAAGCTTTCTTT.

The genes are TRBV11-3 and TRBJ2-5; D gene ambiguous. This CDR3 spans 13 amino acids. V lost 6 bases, J lost 7 bases, and 15 bases lay in between. Germline values: CDR1 SGHNT, CDR2 YENEEA. CDR3 in amino acids: CASSHDQRGTQYF. CDR3 bases: TGTGCCAGCAGTCACGACCAGAGAGGGACCCAGTACTTC.